The T cell receptor beta chain described here comes from a study of T cells in Graves' hyperthyroidism and ophthalmopathy. There are 13 residues in the CDR3. In germline, CDR1 is DFQATT, CDR2 SNEGSKA (reference sequence). V lost 6 bases, J lost 6 bases, and 17 bases lay in between. Regions amplified from RNA transcripts were the TCR beta CDR3 regions. The HTBI primer set was used in a first-round RT-PCR of the TCR CDR3. MiXCR, run by TCRdb on the multiplex PCR reads, gives a single entry per CDR3 protein. Of about 610,000 distinct CDR3 sequences detected, more than 15% appear once; the ten largest clones hold more than 3%. As to this clonotype: This may be a read error: a much more frequent sequence differs by one nucleotide. As the CDR3 is not closed by the conserved phenylalanine or tryptophan, this likely results from a read error.

This chain connects TRBV20-1 to TRBJ1-2, with D tentatively TRBD1 (5 bases). Source material: blood. The origin of this receptor is a woman aged 35 to 49 with Graves' ophthalmopathy. CDR3 bases: TGCAGTGCCCAGGACACGACCCGAAATGGCTACACCCTC. Translation gives CSAQDTTRNGYTL.